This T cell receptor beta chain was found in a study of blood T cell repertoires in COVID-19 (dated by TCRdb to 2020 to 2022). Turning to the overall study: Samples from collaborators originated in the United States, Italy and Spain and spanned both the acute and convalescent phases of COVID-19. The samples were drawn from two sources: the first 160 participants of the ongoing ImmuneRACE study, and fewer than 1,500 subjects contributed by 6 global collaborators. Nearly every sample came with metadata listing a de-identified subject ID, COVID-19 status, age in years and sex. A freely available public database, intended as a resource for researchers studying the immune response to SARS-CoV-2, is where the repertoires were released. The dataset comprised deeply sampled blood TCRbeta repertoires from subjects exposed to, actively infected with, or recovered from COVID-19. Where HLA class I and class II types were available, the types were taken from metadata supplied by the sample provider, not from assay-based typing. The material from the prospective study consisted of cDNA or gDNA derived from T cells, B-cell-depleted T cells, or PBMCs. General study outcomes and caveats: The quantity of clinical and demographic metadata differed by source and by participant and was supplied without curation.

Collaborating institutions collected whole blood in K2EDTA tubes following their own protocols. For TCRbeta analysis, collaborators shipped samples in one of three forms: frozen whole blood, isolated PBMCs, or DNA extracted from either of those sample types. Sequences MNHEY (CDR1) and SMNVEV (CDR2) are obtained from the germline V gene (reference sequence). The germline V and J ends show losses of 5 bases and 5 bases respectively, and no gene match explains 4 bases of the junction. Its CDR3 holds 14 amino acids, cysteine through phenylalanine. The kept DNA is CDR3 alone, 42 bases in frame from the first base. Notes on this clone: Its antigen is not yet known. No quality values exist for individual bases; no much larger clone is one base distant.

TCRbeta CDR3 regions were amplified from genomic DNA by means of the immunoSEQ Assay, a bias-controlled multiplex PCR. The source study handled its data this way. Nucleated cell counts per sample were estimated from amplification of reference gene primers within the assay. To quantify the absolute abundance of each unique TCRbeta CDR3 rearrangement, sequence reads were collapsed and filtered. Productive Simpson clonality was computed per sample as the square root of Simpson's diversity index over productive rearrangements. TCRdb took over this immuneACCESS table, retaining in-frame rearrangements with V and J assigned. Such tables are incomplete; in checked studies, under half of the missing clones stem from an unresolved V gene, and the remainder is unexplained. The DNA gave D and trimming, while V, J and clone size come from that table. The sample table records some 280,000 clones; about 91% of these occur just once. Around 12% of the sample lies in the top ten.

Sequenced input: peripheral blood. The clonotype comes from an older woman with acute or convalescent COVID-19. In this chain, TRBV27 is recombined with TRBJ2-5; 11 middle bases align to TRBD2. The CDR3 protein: CASSGLAGGETQYF. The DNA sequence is TGTGCCAGCAGTGGACTAGCGGGCGGGGAGACCCAGTACTTC.